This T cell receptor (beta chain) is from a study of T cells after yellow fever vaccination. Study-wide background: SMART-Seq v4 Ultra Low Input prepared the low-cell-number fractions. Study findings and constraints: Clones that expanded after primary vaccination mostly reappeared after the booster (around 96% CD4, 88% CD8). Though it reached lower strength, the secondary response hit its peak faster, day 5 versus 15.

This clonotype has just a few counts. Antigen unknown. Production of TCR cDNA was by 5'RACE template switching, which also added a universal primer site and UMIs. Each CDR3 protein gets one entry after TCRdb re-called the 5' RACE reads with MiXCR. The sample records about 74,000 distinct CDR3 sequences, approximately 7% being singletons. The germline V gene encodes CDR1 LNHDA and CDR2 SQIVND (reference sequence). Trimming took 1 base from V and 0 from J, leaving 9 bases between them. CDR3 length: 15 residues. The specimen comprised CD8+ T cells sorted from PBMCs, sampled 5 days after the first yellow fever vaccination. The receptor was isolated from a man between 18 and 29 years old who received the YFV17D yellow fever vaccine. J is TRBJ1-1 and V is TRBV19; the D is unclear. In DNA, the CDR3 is TGTGCCAGTAGTATAGGCTCGGGGATGAACACTGAAGCTTTCTTT. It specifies CASSIGSGMNTEAFF.